These 21 T cell receptor beta chains were sequenced from one sample in a study of blood T cell repertoires in COVID-19. Measured with immunoSEQ multiplex PCR; TCRdb has only the in-frame clones, and not every one. Of 150,000 to 200,000 clones in the sample, roughly 84% are singletons; the top ten hold about 5%. The sequencing input was PBMCs or T cells enriched from blood (not recorded which). These TCRs come from a man between 65 and 85 years old who had been exposed to COVID-19.

This clone showed up just once. The V gene is TRBV11-3, the J gene TRBJ2-2; 7 bases are shared with TRBD1. Germline V gene sequence: CDR1 SGHNT, CDR2 YENEEA. This CDR3 contains 14 residues. Trimming cost V 5 bases and J 1 base; bases outside gene matches: 1. For the CDR3, the DNA is TGTGCCAGCAGCAGGACAGGGAACACCGGGGAGCTGTTTTTT. This gives the protein CASSRTGNTGELFF.

The rearrangement joins TRBV4-2 to TRBJ2-7, with 8 bases fitting TRBD2. This CDR3 has 18 residues. The V gene end was trimmed by 2 bases and the J gene end by 1 base; junction bases not matched to a gene: 13. The germline gives CDR1 LGHNA, CDR2 YNFKEQ. Here the CDR3 DNA reads TGTGCCAGCAGCCAAACAAGCGGGGGCCCAAAAACTTCCTACGAGCAGTACTTC. Residues: CASSQTSGGPKTSYEQYF.

V and J are TRBV7-2 and TRBJ2-3; D gene unclear. Trimming stripped 5 bases from V and 4 bases from J, with 10 bases between. This CDR3 spans 13 amino acids. Germline CDR1 reads SGHTA; CDR2 reads FQGNSA. In DNA, the CDR3 is TGTGCCAGCAGCCCCCGTTTTTCAGATACGCAGTATTTT. Translating it yields CASSPRFSDTQYF. Drawing the rest from reference TRBV7-2 and TRBJ2-3, the complete variable domain is GAGVSQSPSNKVTEKGKDVELRCDPISGHTALYWYRQSLGQGLEFLIYFQGNSAPDKSGLPSDRFSAERTGGSVSTLTIQRTQQEDSAVYLCASSPRFSDTQYFGPGTRLTVL.

The chain carries TRBV9 and TRBJ2-3, with 8 nucleotides matching TRBD2. The CDR3 has 17 amino acids. The germline V gene has CDR1 SGDLS and CDR2 YYNGEE. J gave up 4 bases and V 4 bases, and 14 bases lay outside the gene matches. CDR3 bases: TGTGCCAGCAGCCCCTTCAGCGGGGGTCTCGCGTCAGATACGCAGTATTTT. It codes for CASSPFSGGLASDTQYF.

This clone showed up just a few times. The gene calls are TRBV7-2 and TRBJ2-3; the D gene is possibly TRBD2 (6 bases). The ends were cut back, 5 bases at V and 4 bases at J, with 13 bases in the middle. The CDR3 covers 14 residues. CDR1 and CDR2 from the germline V gene are SGHTA and FQGNSA. In DNA, the CDR3 is TGTGCCAGCAGCCCTGCGACGGGAGCAGATACGCAGTATTTT. This translates into CASSPATGADTQYF.

The chain combines TRBV28 with TRBJ1-2; 9 positions agree with TRBD1. Per germline, CDR1 MDHEN and CDR2 SYDVKM. Trimming at V came to 5 bases and at J to 2 bases, leaving 6 bases not matched to a gene. This CDR3 has 15 residues. The CDR3 here is CASSPGDRENYGYTF. The CDR3 coding sequence is TGTGCCAGCAGTCCCGGGGACAGGGAGAACTATGGCTACACCTTC.

This chain joins TRBV28 and TRBJ1-1; D gene uncertain. V was cut by 4 bases and J by 4 bases, with 10 bases left in between. This CDR3 has 13 amino acids. CDR1 and CDR2 (germline): MDHEN, SYDVKM. The CDR3 DNA reads as TGTGCCAGCAGTTCCGGGTTGGCCACTGAAGCTTTCTTT. This sequence encodes CASSSGLATEAFF.

This clone was seen just once. This chain uses TRBV12-3 or TRBV12-4 with TRBJ1-2, with TRBD1 as a possible D gene (5 bases). V dropped 3 bases and J dropped 7 bases, with 9 bases sitting between them. CDR3 length equals 12 residues. The CDR3 is CASSFTGSGYTF. In DNA, the CDR3 is TGTGCCAGCAGTTTCACAGGTAGTGGCTACACCTTC.

This clone was picked up a small number of times. The V gene is TRBV5-6, the J gene TRBJ2-5, with a tentative D call TRBD1 (5 bases). Trimming took 6 bases from V and 4 from J, leaving 22 bases between them. The germline gives CDR1 SGHDT, CDR2 YYEEEE. CDR3 length: 16 amino acids. CDR3 amino acids: CASTPRSGRTRETQYF. CDR3 coding DNA: TGTGCCAGCACCCCACGCTCAGGGCGGACACGAGAGACCCAGTACTTC. Using reference TRBV5-6 and TRBJ2-5 for the parts outside the CDR3, the full variable domain is DAGVTQSPTHLIKTRGQQVTLRCSPKSGHDTVSWYQQALGQGPQFIFQYYEEEERQRGNFPDRFSGHQFPNYSSELNVNALLLGDSALYLCASTPRSGRTRETQYFGPGTRLLVL.

The chain carries TRBV27 and TRBJ2-2; D is perhaps TRBD2 (5 bases). Germline lookup yields CDR1 MNHEY and CDR2 SMNVEV (reference sequence). The CDR3 is 15 amino acids. V dropped 5 bases and J dropped 3 bases, with 13 bases sitting between them. The CDR3 coding sequence is TGTGCCAGCAGTACCGGACTGTATCACACCGGGGAGCTGTTTTTT. As protein: CASSTGLYHTGELFF.

The CDR3 region is CASSMEDSGRGEYF. In DNA, the CDR3 is TGTGCCAGTAGTATGGAGGATAGCGGGAGAGGGGAGTATTTT. The chain joins TRBV19 to TRBJ2-3; 9 bases align to TRBD2. The CDR3 totals 14 residues. J was trimmed by 13 bases and V by 3 bases; bases with no gene match: 11. Germline CDR1 LNHDA, CDR2 SQIVND (reference sequence).

This clone was recorded only once. J is TRBJ1-1 and V is TRBV3-1 (or the pseudogene TRBV3-2), with D perhaps TRBD1 (5 bases). This CDR3 spans 16 amino acids. CDR1 is LGHDT, CDR2 YNNKEL, per germline (reference sequence). Between the trimmed V and J ends, which lost 1 base and 0 bases, there was a span of 12 bases. CDR3 bases: TGTGCCAGCAGCCAAGGTTTCGGGACTATGAACACTGAAGCTTTCTTT. This codes for CASSQGFGTMNTEAFF.

V usage is TRBV2 and J usage is TRBJ1-2; no firm D call. The CDR3 totals 15 residues. Trimming took 4 bases from V and 0 from J, leaving 12 bases between them. CDR1 is SNHLY and CDR2 is FYNNEI in the germline V gene. The CDR3 is CASSAREGTNYGYTF. CDR3 in DNA: TGTGCCAGCAGTGCCCGGGAGGGAACTAACTATGGCTACACCTTC.

The chain uses TRBV19 and TRBJ2-7; perhaps TRBD1 as D (9 bases). This CDR3 is 14 amino acids long. Trimming took 7 bases from V and 3 from J, leaving 16 bases between them. In germline, CDR1 is LNHDA, CDR2 SQIVND (reference sequence). In DNA form, the CDR3 reads TGTGCCAGTACCGCGGGGGGACAGGGCTACGAGCAGTACTTC. This gives the protein CASTAGGQGYEQYF.

The genes are TRBV6-5 and TRBJ1-3; D is possibly TRBD1 (6 bases). CDR1 and CDR2 from the germline V gene are MNHEY and SVGAGI. The CDR3 runs to 13 residues. The ends were cut back, 4 bases at V and 7 bases at J, with 11 bases in the middle. CDR3: CASSSDTGNTIYF. The CDR3 nucleotides are TGTGCCAGCAGTTCAGATACAGGGAACACCATATATTTT.

The genes are TRBV15 and TRBJ1-1; tentatively, D is TRBD1 (6 bases). The CDR3 extends over 16 amino acids. With 3 bases removed from V and 1 base from J, the gap between germline ends came to 15 bases. The germline CDR1 and CDR2 sequences are LNHNV and YYDKDF (reference sequence). CDR3 protein: CATSRGAGGSNTEAFF. The DNA of the CDR3 is TGTGCCACCAGCAGGGGGGCGGGGGGCTCGAACACTGAAGCTTTCTTT.

V is TRBV28 and J is TRBJ1-5; D remains ambiguous. The CDR3 is made up of 13 amino acids. The V end was cut by 6 bases, the J end by 7 bases, with 13 bases between. CDR1 is MDHEN, CDR2 SYDVKM, per germline. The CDR3 here is CASRLGSKQPQHF. The CDR3 DNA reads TGTGCCAGCAGGCTAGGGAGTAAGCAGCCCCAGCATTTT.

The genes are TRBV6-5 and TRBJ1-6; perhaps TRBD1 as D (6 bases). The germline gives CDR1 MNHEY, CDR2 SVGAGI. V lost 2 bases to trimming and J lost 7 bases, with 12 bases between them. CDR3 length: 15 residues. The CDR3 here is CASSYSVRGNSPLHF. The CDR3, as DNA: TGTGCCAGCAGTTACAGCGTCAGGGGAAATTCACCCCTCCACTTT.

This chain connects TRBV19 to TRBJ2-7; D is ambiguous. With 3 bases removed from V and 1 base from J, the gap between germline ends came to 10 bases. Germline V CDR1 and CDR2: LNHDA, SQIVND (reference sequence). This CDR3 comprises 14 residues. CDR3: CASSISFGSYEQYF. DNA for the CDR3: TGTGCCAGTAGTATTTCGTTCGGGTCCTACGAGCAGTACTTC.

A few counts support this clone. The chain joins TRBV14 to TRBJ1-3, with D perhaps matching TRBD1 (6 bases). V dropped 4 bases and J dropped 1 base, with 14 bases sitting between them. The CDR3 length is 16 residues. CDR1 and CDR2 (germline): SGHDN, FVKESK. CDR3 protein: CASSLYTGISGNTIYF. The CDR3 DNA sequence: TGTGCCAGCAGCCTCTATACAGGGATTTCTGGAAACACCATATATTTT.

This chain links TRBV5-1 with TRBJ1-6, with 7 bases fitting TRBD1. CDR1 and CDR2 from the germline V gene are SGHRS and YFSETQ. Trimming at V came to 9 bases and at J to 9 bases, leaving 9 bases not matched to a gene. The CDR3 is 13 amino acids. DNA of the CDR3: TGCGCCACCGCAACAGGGGTCGGTTCACCCCTCCACTTT. Translating gives CATATGVGSPLHF.